The present T cell receptor (beta chain) was sequenced within a study of shared clonotypes between healthy human individuals. The naive CD8 fraction comprised CD45RO-negative cells positively selected for CCR7 and excluded terminally differentiated effector memory CD45RA+ cells. This CDR3 contains 14 residues. Germline values: CDR1 SEHNR, CDR2 FQNEAQ (reference sequence). V lost 6 bases and J 2 bases, leaving 12 bases between the germline ends. Study outcomes and limitations: Rarefaction gave evidence that sorted-subset sequencing remained incomplete despite large depth.

Only in-frame clones appear in the TCRdb table, and some are missing; sequencing was by immunoSEQ multiplex PCR. The sample contains about 2.1 million clones, 90% to 95% of which appear only once. Comment on this clone: Its antigen is currently unknown.

The chain recombines TRBV7-9 with TRBJ2-3, with TRBD2 as a possible D gene (7 bases). This clonotype was obtained from a man aged 18 to 29 in good health. Some clones in this sample may be carry-over from other donors' samples. The sequencing sample was made of naive CD8+ T cells from PBMCs. The CDR3: CASRVGGATDTQYF. As DNA, the CDR3 is TGTGCCAGCAGGGTTGGGGGGGCCACAGATACGCAGTATTTT.